One and the same sample provided the 18 T cell receptor beta chains below, sequenced in a study of shared clonotypes between healthy human individuals. TCRdb's copy holds only in-frame clones and misses some; the assay was immunoSEQ multiplex PCR. The sample records some 2,000,000 clones, 95% being singletons. The sequenced material came from naive CD4+ T cells sorted from blood. This sample's subset: CD45RA+ positively selected. The receptors derive from a man between 18 and 29 years old in good health.

This chain connects TRBV30 to TRBJ1-1, with D uncertain. The CDR3 length is 11 residues. With 1 base removed from V and 11 bases from J, the gap between germline ends came to 11 bases. Germline V CDR1 and CDR2: GTSNPN, SVGIG (reference sequence). The CDR3 protein is CAWSGNGGAFF. CDR3 DNA: TGTGCCTGGAGTGGCAACGGAGGGGCTTTCTTT.

This CDR3 is CAWRDRLNTGELFF. CDR3 nucleotide sequence: TGTGCCTGGAGGGATCGATTGAACACCGGGGAGCTGTTTTTT. The rearrangement links TRBV30 to TRBJ2-2; no definite D call. CDR1 is GTSNPN and CDR2 is SVGIG in the germline V gene (reference sequence). V was pared by 3 bases and J by 1 base, with 9 bases between. The CDR3 has 14 residues.

The chain combines TRBV5-4 with TRBJ1-1; D gene ambiguous. This CDR3 has 14 amino acids. V was trimmed by 2 bases and J by 1 base, leaving 9 bases between them. Germline loops: CDR1 SGHNT, CDR2 YYREEE (reference sequence). CDR3 nucleotide sequence: TGTGCCAGCAGCTTCGACGGAACGAACACTGAAGCTTTCTTT. This sequence encodes CASSFDGTNTEAFF. Using reference TRBV5-4 and TRBJ1-1 for the parts outside the CDR3, the full variable domain is ETGVTQSPTHLIKTRGQQVTLRCSSQSGHNTVSWYQQALGQGPQFIFQYYREEENGRGNFPPRFSGLQFPNYSSELNVNALELDDSALYLCASSFDGTNTEAFFGQGTRLTVV.

Points on this clone: This same CDR3 is encoded by further DNA sequences in the sample. This chain joins TRBV7-2 and TRBJ2-5; unclear D gene. Germline values: CDR1 SGHTA, CDR2 FQGNSA. This CDR3 contains 14 residues. Trimming removed 4 bases from V and 2 bases from J, with 11 bases in between. The CDR3 bases are TGTGCCAGCAGCTCCCATAGAGGTCAAGAGACCCAGTACTTC. This sequence encodes CASSSHRGQETQYF.

Written as DNA, the CDR3 is TGTGCCAGCAGCTTGGGTGAGGGGAATCAGCCCCAGCATTTT. It specifies CASSLGEGNQPQHF. The rearrangement joins TRBV5-8 to TRBJ1-5; maybe TRBD1 (5 bases). The germline CDR1 and CDR2 sequences are SGHTS and YDEGEE. V lost 0 bases, J lost 4 bases, and 8 bases lay in between. This CDR3 region has 14 residues.

The V call is TRBV28, the J call TRBJ1-2; 8 bases align to TRBD1. The germline gives CDR1 MDHEN, CDR2 SYDVKM. V was clipped by 5 bases and J by 4 bases; unmatched bases: 6. The CDR3 is 14 amino acids. Here the CDR3 DNA reads TGTGCCAGCAGTGCGGGACAGGCGAGCTATGGCTACACCTTC. Translation gives CASSAGQASYGYTF.

The chain is built from TRBV2 and TRBJ2-5; 10 bases are shared with TRBD2. Germline CDR1 reads SNHLY; CDR2 reads FYNNEI. CDR3 length equals 15 residues. Losses at the gene ends were 8 bases for V and 5 bases for J; bases not matched to a gene: 11. The CDR3 sequence is CASVTSGVGPETQYF. DNA for the CDR3: TGTGCCAGCGTTACTAGCGGGGTTGGCCCGGAGACCCAGTACTTC.

This chain connects TRBV11-2 to TRBJ2-2, with a weak D call TRBD1 (6 bases). CDR1 and CDR2 from the germline V gene are SGHAT and FQNNGV. There are 16 residues in the CDR3. The ends were cut back, 3 bases at V and 7 bases at J, with 18 bases in the middle. The CDR3 DNA reads TGTGCCAGCAGCTTCCAGGGGCCTAAGAGGGGCGGGGAGCTGTTTTTT. Protein sequence: CASSFQGPKRGGELFF.

With regard to this clone: At one boundary the junction diverges from the germline segment, which might be a read error. V is TRBV4-1 and J is TRBJ2-7; 13 nucleotides match TRBD2. This CDR3 has 13 amino acids. CDR1 and CDR2 (germline): MGHRA, YSYEKL. CDR3 bases: TGCGCCAGCAGGGACTCCGGGACTAGCGGGACCGTTTTT. Protein sequence: CASRDSGTSGTVF.

Concerning this clone itself: It may be a read error: a sequence one base away is much more abundant. This chain uses TRBV2 with TRBJ1-5; a weak D match, TRBD1 (5 bases). Germline values: CDR1 SNHLY, CDR2 FYNNEI. The CDR3 contains 13 residues. The ends were cut back, 5 bases at V and 2 bases at J, with 7 bases in the middle. The CDR3 region has the DNA TGTGCCAGCAGTCGCAGGGGCAATCAGCCCCAGCATTTT. It is translated as CASSRRGNQPQHF.

For the CDR3, the DNA is TGTGCCAGCAGCTTAGCGGTAACGGGTTCTGGGGCCAACGTCCTGACTTTC. Translating it yields CASSLAVTGSGANVLTF. The V gene is TRBV7-2, the J gene TRBJ2-6; D is unclear. CDR3 length: 17 amino acids. Germline V gene data show CDR1 as SGHTA and CDR2 as FQGNSA. The ends were cut back, 0 bases at V and 1 base at J, with 10 bases in the middle.

The table lists this clone with a count of one. The rearrangement links TRBV2 to TRBJ2-3; maybe TRBD1 (6 bases). The germline V gene encodes CDR1 SNHLY and CDR2 FYNNEI. There are 14 residues in the CDR3. V lost 7 bases and J lost 4, with 15 bases in between. CDR3 sequence: CASTLQGSADTQYF. CDR3 in DNA: TGTGCCAGCACCCTCCAGGGGTCAGCAGATACGCAGTATTTT.

This chain joins TRBV7-2 and TRBJ2-3; unclear D gene. V was shortened by 2 bases and J by 3 bases, with 9 bases between the two germline ends. This CDR3 spans 14 amino acids. CDR1 SGHTA and CDR2 FQGNSA come from the germline V gene. The CDR3 sequence is CASSLRLGTDTQYF. CDR3 DNA: TGTGCCAGCAGCTTACGTCTGGGTACAGATACGCAGTATTTT.

Written as DNA, the CDR3 is TGTGCCAGCAGCCAAAGGACAGGGATAATCACCGGGGAGCTGTTTTTT. Protein product: CASSQRTGIITGELFF. The chain has TRBV7-3 and TRBJ2-2; 8 bases are shared with TRBD1. J lost 4 bases, V lost 5 bases, and 9 bases had no gene match. This CDR3 comprises 16 residues. The germline CDR1 and CDR2 sequences are SGHTA and FQGTGA.

The V gene is TRBV21-1, the J gene TRBJ2-7; TRBD1 reflects the table's D call only, with no check against the DNA. TRBV21-1 represents a pseudogene. The CDR3 runs 14 residues. The CDR3 nucleotides are TGTGCCAGCAGAGGTACAGGGGGCAATTTCAAGCAGTACTTC. It translates to CASRGTGGNFKQYF.

V and J are TRBV6-5 and TRBJ1-4; 9 nucleotides line up with TRBD1. Looked up from germline, CDR1 is MNHEY and CDR2 is SVGAGI. The ends lost 2 bases at V and 4 bases at J; junction bases unmatched: 2. The CDR3 length is 15 residues. The CDR3 reads CASSYADRGNEKLFF. CDR3 sequence (DNA): TGTGCCAGCAGTTACGCGGACAGGGGTAATGAAAAACTGTTTTTT.

The gene calls are TRBV13 and TRBJ2-2; 7 bases are shared with TRBD1. The CDR3 is 16 amino acids. Germline V gene sequence: CDR1 PRHDT, CDR2 FYEKMQ (reference sequence). V shed 4 bases, J shed 1 base, and the junction held 6 bases outside the gene matches. CDR3 sequence reads: CASSWTGGMNTGELFF. For the CDR3, the DNA is TGTGCCAGCAGCTGGACAGGAGGTATGAACACCGGGGAGCTGTTTTTT.

The chain combines TRBV5-1 with TRBJ1-6; 9 positions agree with TRBD1. This CDR3 is built from 13 residues. The V and J ends lost 4 bases and 10 bases, in that order; junction bases with no gene match: 3. CDR1 and CDR2 from the germline V gene are SGHRS and YFSETQ. CDR3 in DNA: TGCGCCAGCAGCCCGGGACAGGGCTCACCCCTCCACTTT. This gives the protein CASSPGQGSPLHF.